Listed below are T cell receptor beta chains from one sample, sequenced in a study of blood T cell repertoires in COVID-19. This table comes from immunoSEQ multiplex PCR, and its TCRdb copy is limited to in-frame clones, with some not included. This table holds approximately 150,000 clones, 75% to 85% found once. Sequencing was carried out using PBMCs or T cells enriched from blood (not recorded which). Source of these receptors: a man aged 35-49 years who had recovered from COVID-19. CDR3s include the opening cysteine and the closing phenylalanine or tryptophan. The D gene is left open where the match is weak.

CAWGPSRQGVSPLHF | TRBJ1-6 | TRBV30 | TRBD1
CASSPREGRTGELFF | TRBJ2-2 | TRBV9 | TRBD2
CASSQQDRGSNYGYTF | TRBJ1-2 | TRBV23-1 | TRBD1
CAISGGQGAYGYTF | TRBJ1-2 | TRBV10-3 | TRBD1
CASSQVSSGVNEQFF | TRBJ2-1 | TRBV3-1/TRBV3-2 | TRBD2
CASSPRRFGGNQPQHF | TRBJ1-5 | TRBV27 | -
CASSPWGQSNTGELFF | TRBJ2-2 | TRBV18 | -
CASSLDGDRGLYGYTF | TRBJ1-2 | TRBV5-1 | TRBD1
CASNPSPHTTGGHTGELFF | TRBJ2-2 | TRBV9 | TRBD1
CATSDFGTEGYTF | TRBJ1-2 | TRBV24-1 | TRBD1
CASSQPSPETGPDTQYF | TRBJ2-3 | TRBV11-2 | TRBD1
CASSFLQGAPYEQYF | TRBJ2-7 | TRBV6-5 | TRBD1
CASSRGGSEAFF | TRBJ1-1 | TRBV25-1 | -
CASSPGTPDLNTEAFF | TRBJ1-1 | TRBV18 | -
CASSPAQGAKLYAYGYTF | TRBJ1-2 | TRBV5-6 | TRBD1
CASSFGKNTEAFF | TRBJ1-1 | TRBV5-1 | -
CASSQISGGAGETQYF | TRBJ2-5 | TRBV4-2 | TRBD2
CAIRAGQGGTEAFF | TRBJ1-1 | TRBV10-3 | TRBD1
CASTPDRGLYGYTF | TRBJ1-2 | TRBV6-5 | TRBD1
CAGHSKGDSPLHF | TRBJ1-6 | TRBV6-5 | -
CASSFQDRDNEQFF | TRBJ2-1 | TRBV6-5 | TRBD1
CASSLVTGGSDSPLHF | TRBJ1-6 | TRBV7-6 | TRBD1
CAWRSPRTGELFF | TRBJ2-2 | TRBV30 | -
CASSLEAGGFNEQFF | TRBJ2-1 | TRBV5-4 | TRBD2
CATEQGKGHQETQYF | TRBJ2-5 | TRBV24-1 | -
CASSPGQGAEAFF | TRBJ1-1 | TRBV18 | TRBD1